These T cell receptor beta chains were read from a single sample in a study of blood T cell repertoires in COVID-19. Method: immunoSEQ multiplex PCR; TCRdb's copy keeps in-frame clones and lacks some. The profile shows approximately 500,000 clones, approximately 88% of them singletons. Specimen: PBMCs or T cells enriched from blood (not recorded which). The receptors here all came from a woman in her thirties or forties who had recovered from COVID-19. Both conserved end residues are part of each CDR3. D genes are given only for firm matches. Size values are once, few and many counts, or a class for expanded clones, and some rows have none.

j_call: TRBJ2-1
clone_size: -
d_call: TRBD2
v_call: TRBV10-3
cdr3_nt: TGTGCCATCAGTGGAATGGGACTAGCGGGAGGAAATGAGCAGTTCTTC
cdr3_aa: CAISGMGLAGGNEQFF

j_call: TRBJ1-5
clone_size: once
d_call: TRBD1
v_call: TRBV5-4
cdr3_nt: TGTGCCAGCAGCTTGGGGACAGGGGTAAATCAGCCCCAGCATTTT
cdr3_aa: CASSLGTGVNQPQHF

j_call: TRBJ2-5
clone_size: -
d_call: TRBD1
v_call: TRBV6-2/TRBV6-3
cdr3_nt: TGTGCCAGCAGTTATACAGGGGTCGAGACCCAGTACTTC
cdr3_aa: CASSYTGVETQYF

j_call: TRBJ2-3
clone_size: -
d_call: TRBD2
v_call: TRBV14
cdr3_nt: TGTGCCAGCAGCGGACTAGCGGGAGTCGATACGCAGTATTTT
cdr3_aa: CASSGLAGVDTQYF

j_call: TRBJ2-2
clone_size: -
d_call: TRBD1
v_call: TRBV19
cdr3_nt: TGTGCCAGTAGTCCAGGGACAGGAACGAACACCGGGGAGCTGTTTTTT
cdr3_aa: CASSPGTGTNTGELFF

j_call: TRBJ2-7
clone_size: -
d_call: -
v_call: TRBV7-9
cdr3_nt: TGTGCCAGCAGCTCGTCCGGGGTAGGCTACGAGCAGTACTTC
cdr3_aa: CASSSSGVGYEQYF

j_call: TRBJ1-5
clone_size: -
d_call: -
v_call: TRBV12-5
cdr3_nt: TGTGCTAGTGCCCTCCCGACAGAAAAGGATCAGCCCCAGCATTTT
cdr3_aa: CASALPTEKDQPQHF

j_call: TRBJ2-1
clone_size: -
d_call: TRBD2
v_call: TRBV5-1
cdr3_nt: TGCGCCAGCAGCTTCGATGCTAGCGGGGGGGATGAGCAGTTCTTC
cdr3_aa: CASSFDASGGDEQFF

j_call: TRBJ1-3
clone_size: -
d_call: -
v_call: TRBV6-5
cdr3_nt: TGTGCCAGCAGTTACTTAGAGGGTAACACCATATATTTT
cdr3_aa: CASSYLEGNTIYF

j_call: TRBJ1-2
clone_size: -
d_call: -
v_call: TRBV2
cdr3_nt: TGTGCCAGCAGTGACGGTAACTATGGCTACACCTTC
cdr3_aa: CASSDGNYGYTF

j_call: TRBJ1-1
clone_size: -
d_call: TRBD1
v_call: TRBV18
cdr3_nt: TGTGCCAGCTCACGACAGGGGGCTGTTGTTGCTTTCTTT
cdr3_aa: CASSRQGAVVAFF

j_call: TRBJ2-1
clone_size: -
d_call: TRBD2
v_call: TRBV6-6
cdr3_nt: TGTGCCAGCAACCCAGCGGGAGCTACCTACAATGAGCAGTTCTTC
cdr3_aa: CASNPAGATYNEQFF

j_call: TRBJ2-3
clone_size: once
d_call: -
v_call: TRBV30
cdr3_nt: TGTGCCTGGAGTGTACACGGGAGTTCTACAGATACGCAGTATTTT
cdr3_aa: CAWSVHGSSTDTQYF

j_call: TRBJ2-5
clone_size: -
d_call: TRBD1
v_call: TRBV5-4
cdr3_nt: TGTGCCAGCAGCCCGGGACAGGGGGCCCGGGAGACCCAGTACTTC
cdr3_aa: CASSPGQGARETQYF

j_call: TRBJ2-6
clone_size: -
d_call: -
v_call: TRBV15
cdr3_nt: TGTGCCACCAGCAGAGACAGGGCTGGGGCCAACGTCCTGACTTTC
cdr3_aa: CATSRDRAGANVLTF

j_call: TRBJ2-7
clone_size: -
d_call: TRBD1
v_call: TRBV7-2
cdr3_nt: TGTGCCAGCAGCTCCCGGTACCGACAGGGGGCGCGGGAGCAGTACTTC
cdr3_aa: CASSSRYRQGAREQYF

j_call: TRBJ1-4
clone_size: -
d_call: TRBD1
v_call: TRBV5-8
cdr3_nt: TGTGCCAGCAGCATACCCGGGACAGGGAACGAAAAACTGTTTTTT
cdr3_aa: CASSIPGTGNEKLFF

j_call: TRBJ1-4
clone_size: -
d_call: TRBD1
v_call: TRBV11-3
cdr3_nt: TGTGCCAGCAGCTTAGGGGACAGGGGTTCGGCGGCGAGTGAAAAACTGTTTTTT
cdr3_aa: CASSLGDRGSAASEKLFF

j_call: TRBJ1-1
clone_size: -
d_call: TRBD1
v_call: TRBV10-1
cdr3_nt: TGCGCCAGCAGTGATCAGGGGGCGGCGAGGACTGAAGCTTTCTTT
cdr3_aa: CASSDQGAARTEAFF

j_call: TRBJ1-1
clone_size: -
d_call: TRBD1
v_call: TRBV5-4
cdr3_nt: TGTGCCAGCAGCGCCACCGGGACAGGGATCACTGAAGCTTTCTTT
cdr3_aa: CASSATGTGITEAFF

j_call: TRBJ1-6
clone_size: -
d_call: -
v_call: TRBV7-2
cdr3_nt: TGTGCCAGCAGCTTAGGTTCGGCAGGGTCGGCATCACCCCTCCACTTT
cdr3_aa: CASSLGSAGSASPLHF

j_call: TRBJ2-1
clone_size: -
d_call: TRBD2
v_call: TRBV5-1
cdr3_nt: TGCGCCAGCAGCCCGGACCAACTAGCGGGAGGGGGGGAGCAGTTCTTC
cdr3_aa: CASSPDQLAGGGEQFF

j_call: TRBJ1-1
clone_size: -
d_call: -
v_call: TRBV29-1
cdr3_nt: TGCAGCGTTCCGACAGGTGAAGCTTTCTTT
cdr3_aa: CSVPTGEAFF

j_call: TRBJ2-7
clone_size: -
d_call: TRBD2
v_call: TRBV30
cdr3_nt: TGTGCCTGGAGTCCTAGCGGGAGGCCCAACTCCTACGAGCAGTACTTC
cdr3_aa: CAWSPSGRPNSYEQYF

j_call: TRBJ1-4
clone_size: few
d_call: -
v_call: TRBV12-3/TRBV12-4
cdr3_nt: TGTGCCAGCAGTCAGGGACACTTTGAAAAACTGTTTTTT
cdr3_aa: CASSQGHFEKLFF

j_call: TRBJ2-3
clone_size: -
d_call: TRBD2
v_call: TRBV18
cdr3_nt: TGTGCCAGCTCACCTCTAGCGGGACCAGATACGCAGTATTTT
cdr3_aa: CASSPLAGPDTQYF

j_call: TRBJ2-1
clone_size: -
d_call: -
v_call: TRBV27
cdr3_nt: TGTGCCAGCGGCCTGGGACAATACAATGAGCAGTTCTTC
cdr3_aa: CASGLGQYNEQFF

j_call: TRBJ2-7
clone_size: few
d_call: -
v_call: TRBV5-1
cdr3_nt: TGCGCCAGCAGCTCCTCTTACGAGCAGTACTTC
cdr3_aa: CASSSSYEQYF

j_call: TRBJ2-7
clone_size: once
d_call: -
v_call: TRBV7-2
cdr3_nt: TGTGCCAGCAGCTTAGGCCGACAGACCTACGAGCAGTACTTC
cdr3_aa: CASSLGRQTYEQYF

j_call: TRBJ1-2
clone_size: once
d_call: -
v_call: TRBV27
cdr3_nt: TGTGCCAGCAGTTTATCCGCGGTTCTAGCTAACTATGGCTACACCTTC
cdr3_aa: CASSLSAVLANYGYTF

j_call: TRBJ2-7
clone_size: -
d_call: -
v_call: TRBV6-5
cdr3_nt: TGTGCCAGCAGTTACTCCGAGGGAGTGATCTACGAGCAGTACTTC
cdr3_aa: CASSYSEGVIYEQYF

j_call: TRBJ1-2
clone_size: -
d_call: -
v_call: TRBV6-4
cdr3_nt: TGTGCCAGCAGTGACGCCATCAGTCGGGGAGGATCCCGCAGGGTTCCGATCTATGGCTACACCTTC
cdr3_aa: CASSDAISRGGSRRVPIYGYTF

j_call: TRBJ1-2
clone_size: -
d_call: -
v_call: TRBV18
cdr3_nt: TGTGCCAGCTCCCAGGGAGGGAACTATGGCTACACCTTC
cdr3_aa: CASSQGGNYGYTF

j_call: TRBJ2-7
clone_size: -
d_call: -
v_call: TRBV19
cdr3_nt: TGTGCCAGTAGTTTCGTTAGCTCCTACGAGCAGTACTTC
cdr3_aa: CASSFVSSYEQYF

j_call: TRBJ1-1
clone_size: -
d_call: TRBD1
v_call: TRBV19
cdr3_nt: TGTGCCAGTACCCAACCTTTCGACAGGGGAATGAACACTGAAGCTTTCTTT
cdr3_aa: CASTQPFDRGMNTEAFF

j_call: TRBJ2-4
clone_size: -
d_call: TRBD2
v_call: TRBV6-6
cdr3_nt: TGTGCCAGCAGTCCCCTCGTTGCGGGGTCGGGGGGAGTGCGAAACATTCAGTACTTC
cdr3_aa: CASSPLVAGSGGVRNIQYF

j_call: TRBJ2-7
clone_size: -
d_call: -
v_call: TRBV18
cdr3_nt: TGTGCCAGCTCACCCCGGGACTCCGAGCAGTACTTC
cdr3_aa: CASSPRDSEQYF

j_call: TRBJ1-2
clone_size: -
d_call: -
v_call: TRBV18
cdr3_nt: TGTGCCAGCTCACCAGGGGAGGGCTACACCTTC
cdr3_aa: CASSPGEGYTF

j_call: TRBJ2-7
clone_size: -
d_call: TRBD2
v_call: TRBV6-6
cdr3_nt: TGTGCCAGCAGTTACTCGTCTAGCGGGAGGAACGAGCAGTACTTC
cdr3_aa: CASSYSSSGRNEQYF

j_call: TRBJ1-2
clone_size: -
d_call: -
v_call: TRBV9
cdr3_nt: TGTGCCAGCAGCTTGGAGACGGGGTATGGCTACACCTTC
cdr3_aa: CASSLETGYGYTF

j_call: TRBJ1-2
clone_size: once
d_call: TRBD1
v_call: TRBV3-1/TRBV3-2
cdr3_nt: TGTGCCAGCAGCCAAGACAGGGGGCTGGGTGGCTACACCTTC
cdr3_aa: CASSQDRGLGGYTF

j_call: TRBJ2-1
clone_size: few
d_call: TRBD2
v_call: TRBV9
cdr3_nt: TGTGCCAGCAGCCCTCGTGCGGGACTAGCCCCCGATGAGCAGTTCTTC
cdr3_aa: CASSPRAGLAPDEQFF

j_call: TRBJ1-1
clone_size: once
d_call: -
v_call: TRBV12-3/TRBV12-4
cdr3_nt: TGTGCCAGCAGTGGACAGATGAACACTGAAGCTTTCTTT
cdr3_aa: CASSGQMNTEAFF

j_call: TRBJ1-5
clone_size: once
d_call: TRBD1
v_call: TRBV5-1
cdr3_nt: TGCGCCAGCAGCTTGGGGACAGGGGGCAATCAGCCCCAGCATTTT
cdr3_aa: CASSLGTGGNQPQHF

j_call: TRBJ2-1
clone_size: -
d_call: -
v_call: TRBV11-3
cdr3_nt: TGTGCCAGCAGCCCCTTCCCGACAGTATACAATGAGCAGTTCTTC
cdr3_aa: CASSPFPTVYNEQFF

j_call: TRBJ1-6
clone_size: -
d_call: TRBD1
v_call: TRBV4-3
cdr3_nt: TGCGCCAGCAGCCAAGGTATAGGACAGGGGGCCGGGGCCTCACCCCTCCACTTT
cdr3_aa: CASSQGIGQGAGASPLHF

j_call: TRBJ2-3
clone_size: -
d_call: TRBD1
v_call: TRBV5-5
cdr3_nt: TGTGCCAGCAGTACAGGGGGCTTAGCGGGCACAGATACGCAGTATTTT
cdr3_aa: CASSTGGLAGTDTQYF

j_call: TRBJ2-1
clone_size: -
d_call: -
v_call: TRBV11-3
cdr3_nt: TGTGCCAGCAGCTTTGGGGGGAGCTCCTACAATGAGCAGTTCTTC
cdr3_aa: CASSFGGSSYNEQFF

j_call: TRBJ2-3
clone_size: once
d_call: TRBD2
v_call: TRBV10-1
cdr3_nt: TGCGCCAGCAAGGCGGGACTATCCACAGATACGCAGTATTTT
cdr3_aa: CASKAGLSTDTQYF

j_call: TRBJ2-5
clone_size: few
d_call: TRBD2
v_call: TRBV5-1
cdr3_nt: TGCGCCAGCAGCTTCACACTAGCGGGGCAAGAGACCCAGTACTTC
cdr3_aa: CASSFTLAGQETQYF

j_call: TRBJ1-1
clone_size: -
d_call: TRBD1
v_call: TRBV19
cdr3_nt: TGTGCCAGTACCGACAGGGTTGATGGCAACACTGAAGCTTTCTTT
cdr3_aa: CASTDRVDGNTEAFF

j_call: TRBJ2-1
clone_size: -
d_call: TRBD2
v_call: TRBV19
cdr3_nt: TGTGCCAGTAGTATAGGGAGTAGCGGGAGACCCAGCTCCTACAATGAGCAGTTCTTC
cdr3_aa: CASSIGSSGRPSSYNEQFF

j_call: TRBJ1-4
clone_size: few
d_call: -
v_call: TRBV7-2
cdr3_nt: TGTGCCAGCAGCTTACAGAGACTAACTAATGAAAAACTGTTTTTT
cdr3_aa: CASSLQRLTNEKLFF

j_call: TRBJ2-7
clone_size: -
d_call: TRBD2
v_call: TRBV3-1/TRBV3-2
cdr3_nt: TGTGCCAGCAGCCAAGGACATAGCGGGAGACCCGAGCAGTACTTC
cdr3_aa: CASSQGHSGRPEQYF

j_call: TRBJ1-5
clone_size: -
d_call: -
v_call: TRBV19
cdr3_nt: TGTGCCAGTAGTATAGAAACCATGTTGACTCAGGGCCTCAATCAGCCCCAGCATTTT
cdr3_aa: CASSIETMLTQGLNQPQHF

j_call: TRBJ1-4
clone_size: -
d_call: TRBD1
v_call: TRBV2
cdr3_nt: TGTGCCAGCAGCAGGGGGCGCGATGAAAAACTGTTTTTT
cdr3_aa: CASSRGRDEKLFF

j_call: TRBJ1-1
clone_size: -
d_call: -
v_call: TRBV29-1
cdr3_nt: TGCAGCGTATACAGGGTGGGGGTGAACACTGAAGCTTTCTTT
cdr3_aa: CSVYRVGVNTEAFF

j_call: TRBJ2-4
clone_size: once
d_call: -
v_call: TRBV18
cdr3_nt: TGTGCCAGTAGAGGAGGTTGGGGGCACAAAAACATTCAGTACTTC
cdr3_aa: CASRGGWGHKNIQYF

j_call: TRBJ2-1
clone_size: -
d_call: TRBD2
v_call: TRBV15
cdr3_nt: TGTGCCACCAGCAACTTGCGGGAGATTTCCTACAATGAGCAGTTCTTC
cdr3_aa: CATSNLREISYNEQFF

j_call: TRBJ1-3
clone_size: -
d_call: -
v_call: TRBV5-1
cdr3_nt: TGCGCCAGCAGCTTGGCCTGGAGTAGTGTCGCGAGTGCCTACTCTGGAAACACCATATATTTT
cdr3_aa: CASSLAWSSVASAYSGNTIYF